The 11 T cell receptor beta chains in this list originate from one sample, sequenced in a study of tumor-infiltrating lymphocytes in primary liver carcinoma. Starting material of 400 to 600 ng total RNA yielded TCR beta cDNA via a constant-region primer. Three rounds of nested multiplex PCR with slightly modified ARM-PCR produced TCR beta libraries. A C-beta reverse primer was combined with TRBV1-TRBV30 forward primers in the first two PCR rounds, and each round had approximately 9 cycles. TCRdb reanalysed the multiplex PCR reads using MiXCR and keeps one entry per CDR3 protein. The table lists approximately 73,000 distinct CDR3 sequences, over 55% of them singletons, with roughly 15% in the top ten. Bulk tissue was left unsorted, and RNA and DNA were co-extracted from approximately 20-30 mg of it. The sequenced sample consisted of liver tumor tissue from sampling region 4. As for subset: tumor region T4, right-lateral pole. These receptors were collected from an older woman with primary liver carcinoma and hepatitis B virus infection.

In the case of this clonotype: This may arise from a read error, as a much more abundant clone is one base away. This rearrangement joins TRBV7-9 to TRBJ2-3; D not resolved. The V end was cut by 5 bases, the J end by 2 bases, with 11 bases between. CDR3 size: 14 residues. Germline V gene sequence: CDR1 SEHNR, CDR2 FQNEAQ (reference sequence). The CDR3 reads CASSHSSSTDTQYF. The CDR3 DNA reads as TGTGCCAGCAGCCACTCGTCATCCACAGATACGCAGTATTTT. The full variable domain, its missing parts supplied by reference TRBV7-9 and TRBJ2-3, is DTGVSQNPRHKITKRGQNVTFRCDPISEHNRLYWYRQTLGQGPEFLTYFQNEAQLEKSRLLSDRFSAERPKGSFSTLEIQRTEQGDSAMYLCASSHSSSTDTQYFGPGTRLTVL.

Remarks on this clonotype: Because the CDR3 is missing its conserved closing phenylalanine or tryptophan, this is likely a read error. The rearrangement uses TRBV6-5 and TRBJ2-1; TRBD2 is a possible D gene (6 bases). V was shortened by 0 bases and J by 6 bases, with 9 bases between the two germline ends. Germline V gives CDR1 MNHEY, CDR2 SVGAGI. The CDR3 has 14 amino acids. DNA of the CDR3: TGTGCCAGCAGTTACTCCGGGACTTCCAATGAGCAGTTCCTC. Its protein product is CASSYSGTSNEQFL.

This clonotype was seen repeatedly, ten times or more. V gene TRBV5-4 combines with J gene TRBJ2-3; 7 nucleotides line up with TRBD2. V was clipped by 2 bases and J by 8 bases; unmatched bases: 17. The CDR3 consists of 17 residues. Germline V CDR1 and CDR2: SGHNT, YYREEE (reference sequence). The CDR3 DNA reads TGTGCCAGCAGCTTCCCTCGACTAGCAGAGGGCCTCGGTACGCAGTATTTT. Translated, it gives CASSFPRLAEGLGTQYF.

Notes on this clonotype: The germline gene is not matched at one end of the junction; a read error may be the cause. This rearrangement joins TRBV14 to TRBJ2-1; 12 nucleotides line up with TRBD2. The CDR3 length is 21 residues. Germline loops: CDR1 SGHDN, CDR2 FVKESK. DNA for the CDR3: TGTGTCAGCAGCCCCCTCGGCCGCGGGGGTTCAGAGACTAGCGGGGGTGGTGAGCAGTTCTTC. Its protein is CVSSPLGRGGSETSGGGEQFF.

Concerning this clonotype itself: Its ends do not fully match the called genes, so a read error is possible. The rearrangement links TRBV4-2 to TRBJ2-5; 7 bases fit TRBD1. Germline CDR1 and CDR2: LGHNA and YNFKEQ. The CDR3 has 16 amino acids. CDR3 nucleotides: TGTGCCAGCAGCCAAGGCCTTGTGGACACAGGGGAGACCGAGTACTTC. It encodes CASSQGLVDTGETEYF.

This clonotype was found many times. V gene TRBV12-3 or TRBV12-4 combines with J gene TRBJ2-7; 7 nucleotides match TRBD2. The V gene end was trimmed by 1 base and the J gene end by 6 bases; junction bases not matched to a gene: 3. The CDR3 spans 13 residues. The CDR3 nucleotides are TGTGCCAGCAGTTTAGTACAGCGGGGCGAGCAGTACTTC. It specifies CASSLVQRGEQYF.

With respect to this clonotype: This CDR3 is missing its conserved last phenylalanine or tryptophan, likely due to a read error. V usage is TRBV12-3 or TRBV12-4 and J usage is TRBJ1-1, with TRBD1 identical over 7 bases. V was pared by 8 bases and J by 1 base, with 7 bases of the junction left unmatched. This CDR3 is built from 14 residues. The CDR3 region has the DNA TGTGCCAGCTGCACCAGGGGGGAGAACACTGAAGCTTTCCTT. Encoded protein: CASCTRGENTEAFL.

The chain joins TRBV4-1 to TRBJ1-5; D might be TRBD1 (6 bases). The CDR3 spans 16 residues. Germline V gene sequence: CDR1 MGHRA, CDR2 YSYEKL. The CDR3 DNA sequence: TGCGCACGCAGCCAAATAGGGGGGAAGTCCAATCAGCCCCAGCATTTT. Translating it yields CARSQIGGKSNQPQHF.

This clonotype was seen once. This rearrangement joins TRBV19 to TRBJ2-5, with D tentatively TRBD1 (6 bases). V gave up 10 bases and J gave up 2 bases, with 20 bases separating them. The CDR3 is made up of 15 amino acids. From germline, CDR1 is LNHDA and CDR2 SQIVND (reference sequence). The CDR3 loop is CATQGGYRAQETQYF. The CDR3 DNA sequence: TGTGCCACGCAAGGCGGATACAGGGCTCAAGAGACCCAGTACTTC.

Note on this clonotype: A read error may be the cause here, since a much bigger clone is one base away. The chain links TRBV4-1 to TRBJ1-3, with a possible D match to TRBD1 (6 bases). Trimming removed 4 bases from V and 1 base from J, with 8 bases in between. The CDR3 has 14 amino acids. Per the germline V gene, CDR1 is MGHRA and CDR2 is YSYEKL. The CDR3 region is CASSLQGSGNTIYF. The CDR3 bases are TGCGCCAGCAGCCTACAGGGTTCTGGAAACACCATATATTTT.

This clonotype was seen only once. One end of the junction fails to match germline, which may point to a read error. J is TRBJ2-3 and V is TRBV11-1; possibly TRBD2 for D (5 bases). CDR3 size: 14 residues. Germline V lookup: CDR1 SGHAT, CDR2 FQDESV (reference sequence). The DNA of the CDR3 is TGTGCCAGCAGCTTAAGGAATCGTGTGGGAGAGTCTCACTTT. Its translation is CASSLRNRVGESHF.